The TCR beta chain described here comes from a study of T cell repertoires in cytomegalovirus infection. About this clonotype: Its antigen remains unknown.

Points from the study as a whole: CMV carriers having the relevant HLA were flagged by cumulative public TCR beta family frequency.

TCRdb re-called the reads with MiXCR, one entry per CDR3 protein. This table holds 570,000 or so distinct CDR3 sequences, approximately 40% found once. The CDR3 has 15 amino acids. Trimming shortened V by 3 bases and J by 0 bases, and 12 bases separated the two germline ends. Germline-derived CDR1 and CDR2 are MNHEY and SVGAGI. This receptor was taken from a human donor in good health (CMV status not recorded). Some clones in this sample may be carry-over from other donors' samples. The sample was cultured PBMCs, taken from culture after CMV antigen stimulation. The chain carries TRBV6-5 and TRBJ2-7, with a tentative D call TRBD1 (6 bases). The CDR3 region is CASSYYGQTSYEQYF. CDR3 bases: TGTGCCAGCAGTTATTACGGACAGACCTCCTACGAGCAGTACTTC.